This is a list of T cell receptor beta chains from one sample in a study of cytomegalovirus exposure and HLA in healthy donors. The assay was immunoSEQ multiplex PCR, and TCRdb's table has in-frame clones only and misses some. This table has 150,000 to 200,000 clones, around 77% appearing once. Source material: PBMCs. The origin of the receptors is a young woman in good health and CMV-seropositive. The CDR3 runs from the conserved cysteine through the conserved F or W. Fields, in order: V gene, J gene, CDR3 length, clone size, D gene, CDR3 DNA, CDR3 protein. A D gene is named only where the DNA matches it firmly. Only some rows state a clone size, as once, few, many or a class for expanded clones.

TRBV10-2,TRBJ1-1,14,-,TRBD1,TGCGCCAGCAGTGTCGGGACAGGGGCCTCTGAAGCTTTCTTT,CASSVGTGASEAFF
TRBV27,TRBJ2-4,13,-,-,TGTGCCAGCAGTTACAGTCGGCTCGGCATTCAGTACTTC,CASSYSRLGIQYF
TRBV7-2,TRBJ2-7,11,-,-,TGTGCCAGCAGCCGGTACTACGAGCAGTACTTC,CASSRYYEQYF
TRBV5-1,TRBJ1-4,14,-,-,TGCGCCAGCAGCTTGATGCAGGGAAATGAAAAACTGTTTTTT,CASSLMQGNEKLFF
TRBV9,TRBJ2-5,15,few,TRBD2,TGTGCCAGCAGCGTAGGACTAGCGGGGTTAGAGACCCAGTACTTC,CASSVGLAGLETQYF
TRBV5-1,TRBJ2-5,13,-,-,TGCGCCAGCAGCTTGGGAGGGGGAGAGACCCAGTACTTC,CASSLGGGETQYF
TRBV5-5,TRBJ2-7,16,-,TRBD2,TGTGCCAGCAGCTTGGAAGGAGTAGCGGGAGGTTACGAGCAGTACTTC,CASSLEGVAGGYEQYF
TRBV7-2,TRBJ2-7,15,-,TRBD2,TGTGCCAGCATCGTGGGACCGGGAGGGGGGAGGGAGCAGTACTTC,CASIVGPGGGREQYF
TRBV25-1,TRBJ2-1,15,-,TRBD2,TGTGCCAGCAGCCCGACTAGCGGGAAGAATACTGAGCAGTTCTTC,CASSPTSGKNTEQFF
TRBV2,TRBJ1-2,14,-,TRBD1,TGTGCCAGCAGAACTGAGGACAGGGTAGAGGGCTACACCTTC,CASRTEDRVEGYTF
TRBV28,TRBJ2-7,15,-,TRBD1,TGTGCCAGCAGTTTTGGGGACAGCATGGCCTACGAGCAGTACTTC,CASSFGDSMAYEQYF
TRBV2,TRBJ2-1,14,-,-,TGTGCCAGCCTCGACGAAGTAGCTTACAATGAGCAGTTCTTC,CASLDEVAYNEQFF
TRBV7-9,TRBJ2-3,16,-,TRBD1,TGTGCCAGCAGCTTAGCACAGGGGGGTTGGACAGATACGCAGTATTTT,CASSLAQGGWTDTQYF
TRBV28,TRBJ1-1,11,-,-,TGTGCCAGCAGTTTTATCACTGAAGCTTTCTTT,CASSFITEAFF
TRBV15,TRBJ2-2,17,-,TRBD1,TGTGCCACCAGCAGAGGGGGTGGTCAGGGGGCAACCGGGGAGCTGTTTTTT,CATSRGGGQGATGELFF
TRBV28,TRBJ1-1,13,-,-,TGTGCCAGCAGGGGACACATAAACACTGAAGCTTTCTTT,CASRGHINTEAFF
TRBV28,TRBJ1-2,16,-,-,TGTGCCAGCAGTTTAATTTTGGCAGGGGTTAACTATGGCTACACCTTC,CASSLILAGVNYGYTF
TRBV28,TRBJ2-7,12,-,-,TGTGCCGTGGAGCGGCGGTCCTACGAGCAGTACTTC,CAVERRSYEQYF
TRBV9,TRBJ1-6,15,-,-,TGTGCCAGCAGCGTAGGTGGCAGGAGGAATTCACCCCTCCACTTT,CASSVGGRRNSPLHF
TRBV5-1,TRBJ1-1,16,-,-,TGCGCCAGCTGTTCAGGGGCGCGCAATCTGTACACTGAAGCTTTCTTT,CASCSGARNLYTEAFF
TRBV19,TRBJ1-4,14,-,-,TGTGCCAGTAGTATTCTCCCGGGTACGGGGAAACTGTTTTTT,CASSILPGTGKLFF
TRBV7-9,TRBJ1-6,17,-,TRBD1,TGTGCCAGCAGCTCCACCCTGGGACAGGGATTGAATTCACCCCTCCACTTT,CASSSTLGQGLNSPLHF
TRBV7-9,TRBJ1-5,15,-,-,TGTGCCAGCAGCCTCGGGGCGGGGGGCAATCAGCCCCAGCATTTT,CASSLGAGGNQPQHF
TRBV7-8,TRBJ1-4,15,once,-,TGTGCCAGCAGCTTGACAGTTGCAACTAATGAAAAACTGTTTTTT,CASSLTVATNEKLFF
TRBV27,TRBJ2-5,13,few,TRBD1,TGTGCCAGCAGTACCCCGGGACAGGGGGACCAGTACTTC,CASSTPGQGDQYF
TRBV7-9,TRBJ1-1,16,-,-,TGTGCCAGCAGGACGAGGGGTGGCGGGGGCTACGCTGAAGCTTTCTTT,CASRTRGGGGYAEAFF
TRBV10-3,TRBJ2-1,12,-,TRBD1,TGTGCCATCAGGGGACAGGGCAATGAGCAGTTCTTC,CAIRGQGNEQFF
TRBV2,TRBJ2-3,11,-,-,TGTGCCAGCACCTACACAGATACGCAGTATTTT,CASTYTDTQYF
TRBV7-9,TRBJ2-5,13,-,TRBD1,TGTGCCAGCAGCCACAGGGGGGAAGAGACCCAGTACTTC,CASSHRGEETQYF
TRBV7-9,TRBJ1-2,13,-,TRBD1,TGTGCCAGCGGATCTAGGGGGCAGGGGGGCTACACCTTC,CASGSRGQGGYTF
TRBV11-2,TRBJ2-1,12,few,TRBD1,TGTGCCAGCAGCTCCGGGACAGCTGAGCAGTTCTTC,CASSSGTAEQFF
TRBV2,TRBJ1-3,14,-,TRBD1,TGTGCCAGCAGAACCACAGGGGCTGGAAACACCATATATTTT,CASRTTGAGNTIYF
TRBV6-1,TRBJ1-1,13,-,-,TGTGCCAGCAGACCGACAGTTAACACTGAAGCTTTCTTT,CASRPTVNTEAFF
TRBV10-1,TRBJ2-1,15,-,TRBD1,TGCGCCAGCAGTGAGTCCCTGACAGGGTTCCATGAGCAGTTCTTC,CASSESLTGFHEQFF
TRBV30,TRBJ2-3,14,-,-,TGTGCCTGGAGCCGTTTAACACCAGGGGATACGCAGTATTTT,CAWSRLTPGDTQYF